These 9 T cell receptor beta chains share one sample of origin, sequenced in a study of shared clonotypes between healthy human individuals (TCRdb year 2020). Receptors were amplified or captured by the immunoSEQ multiplex PCR assay. TCRdb carries this immuneACCESS record with in-frame sequences only. Its versions omit some clonotypes, under half of them owing to an unresolved V gene in the studies checked, with the rest unexplained. The sample has more than 400,000 clones on record, 95% to 97% of them singletons. The ten largest account for about 0.067% of the sample. Material: naive CD4+ T cells sorted from blood. Read against the paper, the sample's cell subset or site label means: CD45RA+ positively selected. These receptors were obtained from a woman aged 25 to 39 in good health.

This clone was counted a single time. The chain employs TRBV4-1 and TRBJ2-1; the match to TRBD2 covers 7 bases. The V gene end was trimmed by 1 base and the J gene end by 3 bases; junction bases not matched to a gene: 3. Germline assignment: CDR1 MGHRA and CDR2 YSYEKL. CDR3 length equals 15 residues. The CDR3 nucleotides read TGCGCCAGCAGCCAAGCGGGACTACTCTACAATGAGCAGTTCTTC. Its protein is CASSQAGLLYNEQFF.

V gene TRBV5-6 combines with J gene TRBJ2-2, with D perhaps TRBD1 (5 bases). The CDR3 consists of 14 residues. Deletions cut 6 bases from V and 5 bases from J, with 14 bases between. CDR1 is SGHDT and CDR2 is YYEEEE in the germline V gene. CDR3 sequence: CASTPGLGTGELFF. CDR3 nucleotide sequence: TGTGCCAGCACCCCAGGGTTGGGGACCGGGGAGCTGTTTTTT.

This clone was found once. The V and J genes are TRBV27 and TRBJ2-7; 12 nucleotides align to TRBD2. The V gene's germline CDR1 is MNHEY and CDR2 SMNVEV (reference sequence). This CDR3 is 14 amino acids long. V trimming: 8 bases; J trimming: 3 bases; junction bases outside the gene matches: 5. CDR3 region: CASQTSGRNYEQYF. CDR3 DNA: TGTGCCAGCCAGACTAGCGGGAGAAACTACGAGCAGTACTTC.

The chain joins TRBV2 to TRBJ1-6; 8 nucleotides match TRBD1. After removal of 8 bases from V and 14 bases from J, the junction contained 14 bases not matched to a gene. Germline values: CDR1 SNHLY, CDR2 FYNNEI. This CDR3 is built from 14 residues. The DNA of the CDR3 is TGTGCCAGCCAATTAGACAGGGGATACTACACCCTCCACTTT. It translates to CASQLDRGYYTLHF.

The chain uses TRBV6-5 and TRBJ2-1; maybe TRBD2 (5 bases). V gave up 0 bases and J gave up 3 bases, with 6 bases separating them. Looked up from germline, CDR1 is MNHEY and CDR2 is SVGAGI. The CDR3 is made up of 14 amino acids. The CDR3 DNA sequence: TGTGCCAGCAGTTACTCCGGGGACTACAATGAGCAGTTCTTC. Translating gives CASSYSGDYNEQFF.

The V and J genes are TRBV5-6 and TRBJ2-6; no clear D gene. V lost 1 base, J lost 0 bases, and 11 bases lay in between. The CDR3 has 17 residues. The germline V gene has CDR1 SGHDT and CDR2 YYEEEE. DNA for the CDR3: TGTGCCAGCAGCTTGTCTAGGGCCCTCTCTGGGGCCAACGTCCTGACTTTC. Translated, it gives CASSLSRALSGANVLTF.

The J gene is TRBJ1-5, the V gene TRBV6-5; D gene uncertain. V lost 10 bases to trimming and J lost 0 bases, with 16 bases between them. The CDR3 covers 15 residues. Germline CDR1 is MNHEY and CDR2 is SVGAGI. CDR3 sequence: CANTLVGDSNQPQHF. DNA of the CDR3: TGTGCCAACACACTCGTTGGGGATAGCAATCAGCCCCAGCATTTT.

The V gene is TRBV2, the J gene TRBJ1-4, with D possibly TRBD1 on 5 matching bases. The CDR3 has 15 amino acids. Germline CDR1 SNHLY, CDR2 FYNNEI. V was trimmed by 7 bases and J by 6 bases, leaving 18 bases between them. The CDR3 sequence: CASTPMGGGDEKLFF. CDR3 nucleotide sequence: TGTGCCAGCACCCCCATGGGGGGGGGTGATGAAAAACTGTTTTTT.

The chain joins TRBV7-9 to TRBJ1-1; the match to TRBD1 covers 12 bases. Germline lookup yields CDR1 SEHNR and CDR2 FQNEAQ (reference sequence). The V segment lost 2 bases and the J segment 7 bases; nucleotides outside the gene matches: 14. CDR3 length: 18 residues. In nucleotides, the CDR3 is TGTGCCAGCAGCTTATCGAAGGGACAGGGGGCAAGGAGTGGTGAAGCTTTCTTT. Amino acids: CASSLSKGQGARSGEAFF.